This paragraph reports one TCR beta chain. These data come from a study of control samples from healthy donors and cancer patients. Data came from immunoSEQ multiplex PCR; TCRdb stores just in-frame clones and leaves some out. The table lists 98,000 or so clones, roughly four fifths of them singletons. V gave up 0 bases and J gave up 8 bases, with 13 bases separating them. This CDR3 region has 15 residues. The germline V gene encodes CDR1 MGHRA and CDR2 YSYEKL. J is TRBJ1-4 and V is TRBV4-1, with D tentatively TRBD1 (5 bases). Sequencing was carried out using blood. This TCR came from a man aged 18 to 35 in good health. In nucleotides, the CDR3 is TGCGCCAGCAGCCAAGAAGAGGGGCAACTCGAAAAACTGTTTTTT. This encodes CASSQEEGQLEKLFF.